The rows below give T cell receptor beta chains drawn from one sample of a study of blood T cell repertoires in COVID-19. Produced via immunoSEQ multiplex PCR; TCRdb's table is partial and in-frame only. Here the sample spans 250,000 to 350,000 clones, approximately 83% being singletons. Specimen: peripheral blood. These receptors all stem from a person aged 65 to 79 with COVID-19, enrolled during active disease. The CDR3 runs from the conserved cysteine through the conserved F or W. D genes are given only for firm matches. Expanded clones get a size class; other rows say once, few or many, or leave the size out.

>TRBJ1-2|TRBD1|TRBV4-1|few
TGCGCCAGCAGCCAAAGTACAGGGGAGAACTATGGCTACACCTTC
CASSQSTGENYGYTF
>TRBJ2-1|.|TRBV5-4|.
TGTGCCAGCAGCTTGACCAAGTCCGTGGGCGTTGAGCAGTTCTTC
CASSLTKSVGVEQFF
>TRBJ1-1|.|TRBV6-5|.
TGTGCCAGCAGCGGTCGGGGGACCACTGAAGCTTTCTTT
CASSGRGTTEAFF
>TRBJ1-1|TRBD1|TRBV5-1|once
TGCGCCAGCAGCTCCCGACAGGGGTACACTGAAGCTTTCTTT
CASSSRQGYTEAFF
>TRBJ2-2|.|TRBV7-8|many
TGTGCCAGCAGCGTCCGACAGGACACCGGGGAGCTGTTTTTT
CASSVRQDTGELFF
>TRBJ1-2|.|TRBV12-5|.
TGTGCTAGTGGTTTAGACGGCGGGGGGTCGCATGGCTACACCTTC
CASGLDGGGSHGYTF
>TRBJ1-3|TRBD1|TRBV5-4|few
TGTGCCAGCAGCTTGGGACAGGGGGGCATCTCTGGAAACACCATATATTTT
CASSLGQGGISGNTIYF
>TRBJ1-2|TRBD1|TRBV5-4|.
TGTGCCAGCAGCCAGGCTGGACAGGGAGGGCCTGGCTACACCTTC
CASSQAGQGGPGYTF
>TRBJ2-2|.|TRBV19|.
TGTGCCAGTAGTATTTCCTCGTCCGGGGAGCTGTTTTTT
CASSISSSGELFF
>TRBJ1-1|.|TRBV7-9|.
TGTGCCAGCAGCGCAGCAGGCTTAGCTGAAGCTTTCTTT
CASSAAGLAEAFF
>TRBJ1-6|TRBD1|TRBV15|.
TGTGCCACCGCAGCAGAGATAAGGGTACAGGGGAGTTCACCCCTCCACTTT
CATAAEIRVQGSSPLHF
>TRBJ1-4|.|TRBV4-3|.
TGCGCCAGCAGCCAGGGAGCCCCGGGGTCAACTAATGAAAAACTGTTTTTT
CASSQGAPGSTNEKLFF
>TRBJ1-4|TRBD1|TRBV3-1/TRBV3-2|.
TGTGCCAGCAGCTCCAGACAGGGAACTAATGAAAAACTGTTTTTT
CASSSRQGTNEKLFF
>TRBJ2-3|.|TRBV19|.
TGTGCCAGTAGTATAGAAGGCGGGAGCACAGATACGCAGTATTTT
CASSIEGGSTDTQYF